These T cell receptor beta chains were read from a single sample in a study of cytomegalovirus exposure and HLA in healthy donors. The table came from immunoSEQ multiplex PCR; TCRdb's copy has only in-frame clones and leaves some out. The data contain some 150,000 clones, around 80% of them singletons. The sample taken for sequencing was PBMCs. Source of these receptors: a middle-aged man in good health and CMV-seronegative. Each CDR3 is given with its conserved first and last residue. The order of the fields is V gene, clone size, D gene, J gene, CDR3 DNA, CDR3 protein. The D gene is left open where the match is weak. Size tells how often a clone was seen (once, few, many) or the class of an expanded clone, and some rows leave it out.

>TRBV5-1|-|-|TRBJ2-7
TGCGCCAGCAGCTTGAAGGGACACCCCTACGAGCAGTACTTC
CASSLKGHPYEQYF
>TRBV15|-|-|TRBJ2-3
TGTGCCACCAGCAGAGATCGGGATTATACGCAGTATTTT
CATSRDRDYTQYF
>TRBV7-2|-|TRBD1|TRBJ1-2
TGTGCCAGCAGATCACAGGGGAGCTATGGCTACACCTTC
CASRSQGSYGYTF
>TRBV2|-|-|TRBJ2-1
TGTGCCAGCAGGCTTGGGGGAGGGCAGTTCTTC
CASRLGGGQFF
>TRBV19|-|-|TRBJ1-1
TGTGCCAGTAGTATAGGGCTAGGGGGAACTGAAGCTTTCTTT
CASSIGLGGTEAFF
>TRBV28|-|-|TRBJ1-5
TGTGCCAGCAGTTTACGTCGGTCAAATTTCGGCAATCAGCCCCAGCATTTT
CASSLRRSNFGNQPQHF
>TRBV5-6|once|-|TRBJ1-2
TGTGCCAGCAGCTTGGTTTGGGAGGCAAGCTATGGCTACACCTTC
CASSLVWEASYGYTF
>TRBV7-2|-|TRBD2|TRBJ2-5
TGTGCCAGCAGCATTATGGGGGGGGGAGGGTACCAGACCCAGTACTTC
CASSIMGGGGYQTQYF
>TRBV14|-|-|TRBJ1-1
TGTGCCAGCACCGCCATAGGCGGGCATGAAGCTTTCTTT
CASTAIGGHEAFF
>TRBV7-6|-|TRBD2|TRBJ2-1
TGTGCCAGCAGCCTAAGACTAGCGGAACCTAACAATGAGCAGTTCTTC
CASSLRLAEPNNEQFF
>TRBV5-1|once|TRBD2|TRBJ2-7
TGCGCCAGCACCTTTAGCGGGGGGCACTTTTCCGAGCAGTACTTC
CASTFSGGHFSEQYF
>TRBV6-5|-|TRBD1|TRBJ2-7
TGTGCCAGCAGCCGTTACGGACAGGCGCCCTACGAGCAGTACTTC
CASSRYGQAPYEQYF
>TRBV27|-|-|TRBJ2-6
TGTGCCAGCAGTAGGACAGCAACCTTTTCTGGGGCCAACGTCCTGACTTTC
CASSRTATFSGANVLTF
>TRBV7-9|-|TRBD1|TRBJ1-2
TGTGCCAGCAGCAGTGGGACAGGGTGGTTGTCCTATGGCTACACCTTC
CASSSGTGWLSYGYTF
>TRBV30|-|-|TRBJ1-3
TGTGCCTGGAGTGCAGCCCAGGATTTAAGTAACACCATATATTTT
CAWSAAQDLSNTIYF
>TRBV7-9|-|TRBD1|TRBJ2-7
TGTGCCAGCCAGCTTGGACAGGGGGGAAGCGAGCAGTACTTC
CASQLGQGGSEQYF
>TRBV5-1|-|-|TRBJ2-3
TGCGCCAGCAGTACGGGGGAACTCACAGATACGCAGTATTTT
CASSTGELTDTQYF
>TRBV2|-|-|TRBJ2-3
TGTGCCAGCAGGGCAGGGACTCGCACAGATACGCAGTATTTT
CASRAGTRTDTQYF
>TRBV28|-|TRBD2|TRBJ2-7
TGTGCCAGCAGTTCATATGGGCCGGGGACTAGCGGGGGGGCCTTATACGAGCAGTACTTC
CASSSYGPGTSGGALYEQYF
>TRBV11-3|-|TRBD1|TRBJ2-7
TGTGCCAGCAGCTTAGGGGGACAGGAGCAGTACTTC
CASSLGGQEQYF
>TRBV7-3|-|-|TRBJ2-2
TGTGCCAGCAGCTCAGGGCAGAGGACCGGGGAGCTGTTTTTT
CASSSGQRTGELFF
>TRBV7-6|-|TRBD1|TRBJ2-5
TGTGCCAGCAGCCCCTCCGGGACAGGGGTATCGGAGACCCAGTACTTC
CASSPSGTGVSETQYF
>TRBV9|-|TRBD1|TRBJ2-7
TGTGCCAGCAGCGTAGGGACCGGGACAGGACCCTACGAGCAGTACTTC
CASSVGTGTGPYEQYF
>TRBV5-1|-|-|TRBJ2-7
TGCGCCAGCAGCTTGGTGCAGGGTGGGACCTACGAGCAGTACTTC
CASSLVQGGTYEQYF
>TRBV20-1|-|TRBD2|TRBJ2-1
TGCAGTGCTACTAGCGGGGGGGAGCAGTTCTTC
CSATSGGEQFF
>TRBV19|-|-|TRBJ1-2
TGTGCCAGTAGTATAGAGGGCGCTCCCCTCTATGGCTACACCTTC
CASSIEGAPLYGYTF
>TRBV19|-|TRBD2|TRBJ2-5
TGTGCCAGTCCAGGCCTACTAGCGGGGGGGCGGGAGACCCAGTACTTC
CASPGLLAGGRETQYF
>TRBV27|-|-|TRBJ1-1
TGTGCCAGCAGCCGACAGACTTACACTGAAGCTTTCTTT
CASSRQTYTEAFF
>TRBV30|-|TRBD1|TRBJ2-4
TGTGCCTTTACAGGGGGAGGAAACATTCAGTACTTC
CAFTGGGNIQYF
>TRBV27|-|TRBD1|TRBJ2-5
TGTGCCAGCAGTTTATACCCAATGACAGGGCTAGGGCAAGAGACCCAGTACTTC
CASSLYPMTGLGQETQYF
>TRBV18|-|-|TRBJ1-4
TGTGCCAGCTCACCCGGGATGAAACTGTTTTTT
CASSPGMKLFF
>TRBV27|few|-|TRBJ2-3
TGTGCCAGCAGTTTTCTGTTAGGTGGTCGTCCCCTAGGTACGCAGTATTTT
CASSFLLGGRPLGTQYF
>TRBV11-2|-|TRBD2|TRBJ2-7
TGTGCCAGCAGCTTAGGGTTAGCGGGGCCTTCCTACGAGCAGTACTTC
CASSLGLAGPSYEQYF
>TRBV7-9|few|-|TRBJ1-3
TGTGCCAGCAGCTTAGGGGCCTCTGGAAACACCATATATTTT
CASSLGASGNTIYF
>TRBV5-1|-|TRBD2|TRBJ2-7
TGCGCCAGCAGCTTGGGGACTAGCGGAAGCTCCTACGAGCAGTACTTC
CASSLGTSGSSYEQYF
>TRBV7-2|-|TRBD1|TRBJ1-2
TGTGCCAGCAGCCGGACAGGCTATAGCTATGGCTACACCTTC
CASSRTGYSYGYTF
>TRBV6-1|-|-|TRBJ2-7
TGTGCCAGCATTGCGGACAGCCCACGTCAGTACTTC
CASIADSPRQYF
>TRBV6-1|-|TRBD1|TRBJ2-1
TGTGCCAGCAGCCCAGGACAGGGTTGGGCTGAGCAGTTCTTC
CASSPGQGWAEQFF
>TRBV30|-|-|TRBJ1-5
TGTGCCTGGTCCGGACAGTACAATCAGCCCCAGCATTTT
CAWSGQYNQPQHF
>TRBV29-1|-|-|TRBJ2-3
TGCAGCGTTGATCAGGGCGGTACGCAGTATTTT
CSVDQGGTQYF
>TRBV28|-|-|TRBJ1-3
TGTGCCAGCAGTTTTAGGAGCTCTGGAAACACCATATATTTT
CASSFRSSGNTIYF
>TRBV5-6|few|TRBD1|TRBJ2-7
TGTGCCAGCACCAGGGACAGGGGTCCCCTCGAGCAGTACTTC
CASTRDRGPLEQYF
>TRBV27|-|-|TRBJ1-5
TGTGCCAGCAGTCACCGGGGGGCCGGAAATCAGCCCCAGCATTTT
CASSHRGAGNQPQHF
>TRBV5-8|-|TRBD2|TRBJ2-5
TGTGCCAGCAGCCCGGGACTAGCGGGGCATTTGGAGACCCAGTACTTC
CASSPGLAGHLETQYF
>TRBV5-6|-|-|TRBJ1-2
TGTGCCAGCAGCTTGCGGGCGGGGGGGTTGGCTGGCTACACCTTC
CASSLRAGGLAGYTF
>TRBV7-8|-|-|TRBJ2-3
TGTGCCAGCAGCGGGGCCTCCCTCACAGATACGCAGTATTTT
CASSGASLTDTQYF
>TRBV30|-|-|TRBJ1-1
TGTGCCTGGAGCCGGAGGAACACTGAAGCTTTCTTT
CAWSRRNTEAFF
>TRBV5-1|-|TRBD1|TRBJ1-1
TGCGCCAGCAGCTTGTTTGGGACAGGGTCCCTGTACACTGAAGCTTTCTTT
CASSLFGTGSLYTEAFF
>TRBV6-1|-|TRBD2|TRBJ2-1
TGTGCCAGCAGTGAGTCTAGCGGGATAGGGCAGTTCTTC
CASSESSGIGQFF